The text below deals with one T cell receptor (beta chain). No antigen is known for it. This specimen comes from a study of T cells in Graves' hyperthyroidism and ophthalmopathy. Overall study results and limits: A model built on 13 V-J features separated ophthalmopathy from stable hyperthyroidism.

Germline lookup yields CDR1 LGHNT and CDR2 FRNRAP. The CDR3 runs to 15 residues. Trimming at V came to 6 bases and at J to 0 bases, leaving 5 bases not matched to a gene. Amplified TCR beta CDR3 regions derived from RNA transcripts. The TCR CDR3 was amplified in a first-round RT-PCR using the HTBI primer set. TCRdb recomputed calls from the multiplex PCR reads with MiXCR, one row per CDR3 protein. The sample includes more than 550,000 distinct CDR3 sequences, around a sixth of them seen just once. Clinical symptoms, serum thyroxine and TRAb, thyroid ultrasound and orbital computed tomography together formed the diagnostic basis.

The sequencing sample was made of blood. The V and J genes are TRBV12-5 and TRBJ2-3; 8 bases line up with TRBD1. The origin of this receptor is a woman aged 45 to 65 with Graves' hyperthyroidism that later progressed to Graves' ophthalmopathy. Here the CDR3 reads CASGRDRSSTDTQYF. CDR3 DNA sequence: TGTGCTAGTGGGCGGGACAGGTCTAGCACAGATACGCAGTATTTT. Together with reference TRBV12-5 and TRBJ2-3, the CDR3 gives the full variable domain: DARVTQTPRHKVTEMGQEVTMRCQPILGHNTVFWYRQTMMQGLELLAYFRNRAPLDDSGMPKDRFSAEMPDATLATLKIQPSEPRDSAVYFCASGRDRSSTDTQYFGPGTRLTVL.